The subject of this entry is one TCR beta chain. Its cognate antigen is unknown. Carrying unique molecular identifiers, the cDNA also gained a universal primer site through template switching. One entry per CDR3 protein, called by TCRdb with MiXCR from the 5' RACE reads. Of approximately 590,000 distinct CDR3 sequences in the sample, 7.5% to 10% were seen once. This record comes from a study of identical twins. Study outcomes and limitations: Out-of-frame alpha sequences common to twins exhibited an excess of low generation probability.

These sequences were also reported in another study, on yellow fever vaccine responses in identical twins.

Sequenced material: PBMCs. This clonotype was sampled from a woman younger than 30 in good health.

The DNA of the CDR3 is TGCAGTGCCAAGGGACTCGATATATACGAGCAGTACTTC. This gives the protein CSAKGLDIYEQYF. The chain couples TRBV20-1 to TRBJ2-7; D might be TRBD2 (6 bases). CDR3 length: 13 residues. Between the trimmed V and J ends, which lost 6 bases and 4 bases, there was a span of 16 bases. Germline CDR1 and CDR2: DFQATT and SNEGSKA (reference sequence).